Listed below are T cell receptor beta chains from one sample, sequenced in a study of cytomegalovirus exposure and HLA in healthy donors. Produced via immunoSEQ multiplex PCR; TCRdb's table is partial and in-frame only. In the table there are roughly 180,000 clones, 75% to 85% of which are singletons. The sequencing sample was made of PBMCs. The receptors derive from a woman under 30 in good health and CMV-seropositive. CDR3s include the opening cysteine and the closing phenylalanine or tryptophan. The D gene is left open where the match is weak. Not every row has a clone size; where given, it reads once, few, many or a size class.

TRBD1 | TRBJ1-1 | . | TRBV18 | TGTGCCAGCTCACCGGACAGGTCACGGTTTGAAGCTTTCTTT | CASSPDRSRFEAFF
. | TRBJ2-5 | . | TRBV9 | TGTGCCAGCAGCAAGGGGGTGGGGAACCAAGAGACCCAGTACTTC | CASSKGVGNQETQYF
TRBD1 | TRBJ1-2 | . | TRBV25-1 | TGTGCCAGCAGTCCCGGGACAGGGACTTATGGCTACACCTTC | CASSPGTGTYGYTF
. | TRBJ1-2 | few | TRBV19 | TGTGCCAGTAGTATTCAGGGGAACTATGGCTACACCTTC | CASSIQGNYGYTF
. | TRBJ2-6 | . | TRBV5-6 | TGTGCCAGCAGCTTGGCGGAGGTCGGAAAGGCCGGGGCCAACGTCCTGACTTTC | CASSLAEVGKAGANVLTF
TRBD1 | TRBJ2-7 | . | TRBV30 | TGTGCCTGCGGGACAGCCTACGAGCAGTACTTC | CACGTAYEQYF
. | TRBJ2-1 | few | TRBV7-2 | TGTGCCAGCAGCGCGGCGACAGGAACCTACAATGAGCAGTTCTTC | CASSAATGTYNEQFF
TRBD1 | TRBJ1-2 | . | TRBV30 | TGTGCCTGGAGTAGGGACAGAATTAACTATGGCTACACCTTC | CAWSRDRINYGYTF
. | TRBJ2-5 | few | TRBV6-5 | TGTGCCAGCAGTTACTCGGAGCAAGAGACCCAGTACTTC | CASSYSEQETQYF
. | TRBJ1-2 | . | TRBV19 | TGTGCCAGTACCCTAGACGGCGACCTCTATGGCTACACCTTC | CASTLDGDLYGYTF
TRBD1 | TRBJ1-6 | few | TRBV18 | TGTGCCAGCTCACCAGGACAGGGGGCCTCCTATAATTCACCCCTCCACTTT | CASSPGQGASYNSPLHF
. | TRBJ1-3 | . | TRBV27 | TGTGCCAGCAGTTCGGAGAGACGAAACACCATATATTTT | CASSSERRNTIYF
TRBD2 | TRBJ2-7 | . | TRBV6-5 | TGTGCCAGCAGTTGGGGAGGGGTCCCCTACGAGCAGTACTTC | CASSWGGVPYEQYF
. | TRBJ1-4 | . | TRBV7-9 | TGTGCCAGCAGCTTGCAGGGGGAAAAACTGTTTTTT | CASSLQGEKLFF
. | TRBJ1-1 | . | TRBV5-1 | TGCGCCAGCAGCTTGGCATTGGGGGCGGCTGAAGCTTTCTTT | CASSLALGAAEAFF
. | TRBJ1-1 | . | TRBV9 | TGTGCCAGCAGCGACTCCCCCTCGACTGCAGGGCTCACTGAAGCTTTCTTT | CASSDSPSTAGLTEAFF
. | TRBJ2-4 | . | TRBV19 | TGTGCCAGTAGTCCACAGGGGGGGGTCGGAAACATTCAGTACTTC | CASSPQGGVGNIQYF
TRBD1 | TRBJ1-6 | few | TRBV5-1 | TGCGCCAGCAGCGAGACAGGGGGCAGTAATTCACCCCTCCACTTT | CASSETGGSNSPLHF
TRBD1 | TRBJ1-3 | . | TRBV6-6 | TGTGCCAGCAGGACAGGGGCTGGAAACACCATATATTTT | CASRTGAGNTIYF
. | TRBJ1-1 | . | TRBV29-1 | TGCAGCGTTGCTAGGGGGGGGACTGAAGCTTTCTTT | CSVARGGTEAFF
. | TRBJ2-1 | . | TRBV27 | TGTGCCAGCTCCCCCTTAGCCAGCTACAATGAGCAGTTCTTC | CASSPLASYNEQFF
TRBD1 | TRBJ2-1 | . | TRBV7-9 | TGTGCCAGCAGCTCCCTGACAGGGGTTGGTGAGCAGTTCTTC | CASSSLTGVGEQFF
TRBD2 | TRBJ2-3 | . | TRBV9 | TGTGCCAGCAGCCCCCTAAGCGGGACGGTCACAGATACGCAGTATTTT | CASSPLSGTVTDTQYF
TRBD1 | TRBJ1-2 | few | TRBV4-2 | TGTGCCAGCAGCCAAGCCCTTGACAGGGGTGGCCTCTATGGCTACACCTTC | CASSQALDRGGLYGYTF
. | TRBJ1-3 | . | TRBV4-1 | TGCGCCAGCAGCCAAGTGACAGGCCGCGGAAACACCATATATTTT | CASSQVTGRGNTIYF
TRBD1 | TRBJ2-5 | . | TRBV5-1 | TGCGCCAGCAGCTTGCAGACAGGGGCCCAAGAGACCCAGTACTTC | CASSLQTGAQETQYF
. | TRBJ2-7 | . | TRBV20-1 | TGCAGTGCTAGAGGAGCCTACGAGCAGTACTTC | CSARGAYEQYF
. | TRBJ1-2 | . | TRBV6-1 | TGTGCCAGCAGGGGAGCTAACTATGGCTACACCTTC | CASRGANYGYTF
TRBD1 | TRBJ2-1 | few | TRBV6-4 | TGTGCCAGCAGTGAAACCGGGACAGGAGGCAATGAGCAGTTCTTC | CASSETGTGGNEQFF
TRBD2 | TRBJ2-7 | . | TRBV2 | TGTGCCAGCAGTGCCCTTCTAGCGGGGGTCTCCTACGAGCAGTACTTC | CASSALLAGVSYEQYF
TRBD1 | TRBJ1-2 | . | TRBV7-9 | TGTGCCAGCAGCTTAGAGAACAGGGGGCGTTACGGCTACACCTTC | CASSLENRGRYGYTF
. | TRBJ2-7 | . | TRBV5-6 | TGTGCCACATCCTGGGGGCCTGGGTACGAGCAGTACTTC | CATSWGPGYEQYF
. | TRBJ1-1 | . | TRBV9 | TGTGCCAGCAGCCCCCTCTTCAGGGACACCACTGAAGCTTTCTTT | CASSPLFRDTTEAFF
. | TRBJ2-2 | . | TRBV6-4 | TGTGCCAGCAGTGACTCCCCAACTTCGAACACCGGGGAGCTGTTTTTT | CASSDSPTSNTGELFF
. | TRBJ2-2 | . | TRBV6-6 | TGTGCCAGCAGCCCCGGACTCCACTCAAACACCGGGGAGCTGTTTTTT | CASSPGLHSNTGELFF
. | TRBJ2-1 | . | TRBV6-6 | TGTGCCAGCAGTTTTATAAATGAGCAGTTCTTC | CASSFINEQFF
. | TRBJ2-3 | . | TRBV5-5 | TGTGCCAGCAGCTTGGATGGCTCCAGCACAGATACGCAGTATTTT | CASSLDGSSTDTQYF
TRBD2 | TRBJ2-3 | . | TRBV5-1 | TGCGCCAGCAGCTTGGTGGCGGGGGGCACAGATACGCAGTATTTT | CASSLVAGGTDTQYF
. | TRBJ2-3 | . | TRBV6-4 | TGTGCCAGCAGTCCCTCAGGAGGGAGCACAGATACGCAGTATTTT | CASSPSGGSTDTQYF
. | TRBJ1-5 | . | TRBV9 | TGTGCCAGCAGCGCCTCCCCTTATCAGCCCCAGCATTTT | CASSASPYQPQHF
. | TRBJ1-4 | . | TRBV2 | TGTGCCAGCACCGAGCAGGGGCTCGCAGGGGAAAAACTGTTTTTT | CASTEQGLAGEKLFF
. | TRBJ1-1 | . | TRBV18 | TGTGCCAGCTCAATCTTAGAGAACACTGAAGCTTTCTTT | CASSILENTEAFF
TRBD1 | TRBJ2-3 | . | TRBV7-3 | TGTGCCAGCAGCCGCGACAGGGCCACAGATACGCAGTATTTT | CASSRDRATDTQYF
. | TRBJ1-2 | . | TRBV21-1 | TGTGCCAGCCGCCGGTCTGGTGGTGGCTACACCTTC | CASRRSGGGYTF
. | TRBJ1-2 | . | TRBV30 | TGTGCCTGGACCGAGACTAACTATGGCTACACCTTC | CAWTETNYGYTF
TRBD1 | TRBJ1-4 | . | TRBV11-3 | TGTGCCAGCAGCTTAAGTGTCGGACAGGGGGGCGAAAAACTGTTTTTT | CASSLSVGQGGEKLFF
TRBD1 | TRBJ2-2 | . | TRBV4-2 | TGTGCCAGCAACCGACAGGGGCCCGGGGAGCTGTTTTTT | CASNRQGPGELFF
TRBD1 | TRBJ2-7 | . | TRBV19 | TGTGCCAGTAGTGTCGCGGACAGGGGACAGTACGAGCAGTACTTC | CASSVADRGQYEQYF
. | TRBJ1-3 | . | TRBV6-5 | TGTGCCAGCAAAGAGGATCTCTCTGGAAACACCATATATTTT | CASKEDLSGNTIYF
. | TRBJ2-7 | . | TRBV30 | TGTGCCTGGAAATGGGGAGGGGGAACTTACGAGCAGTACTTC | CAWKWGGGTYEQYF
TRBD1 | TRBJ2-5 | . | TRBV19 | TGTGCCAGTAGTATAGAGGGCCGGACAGGAGAGACCCAGTACTTC | CASSIEGRTGETQYF
TRBD1 | TRBJ1-1 | . | TRBV18 | TGTGCCAGCTCAGAAGGGACAGGTGAAAACACTGAAGCTTTCTTT | CASSEGTGENTEAFF
TRBD1 | TRBJ2-1 | . | TRBV4-1 | TGCGCCAGCAGCCGCGGACAGGGGGCGGTTAATGAGCAGTTCTTC | CASSRGQGAVNEQFF
TRBD2 | TRBJ2-2 | few | TRBV19 | TGTGCCAGTAGTGGGTCTAGCGGGGGGGCATTGGTCGTCGGGGAGCTGTTTTTT | CASSGSSGGALVVGELFF